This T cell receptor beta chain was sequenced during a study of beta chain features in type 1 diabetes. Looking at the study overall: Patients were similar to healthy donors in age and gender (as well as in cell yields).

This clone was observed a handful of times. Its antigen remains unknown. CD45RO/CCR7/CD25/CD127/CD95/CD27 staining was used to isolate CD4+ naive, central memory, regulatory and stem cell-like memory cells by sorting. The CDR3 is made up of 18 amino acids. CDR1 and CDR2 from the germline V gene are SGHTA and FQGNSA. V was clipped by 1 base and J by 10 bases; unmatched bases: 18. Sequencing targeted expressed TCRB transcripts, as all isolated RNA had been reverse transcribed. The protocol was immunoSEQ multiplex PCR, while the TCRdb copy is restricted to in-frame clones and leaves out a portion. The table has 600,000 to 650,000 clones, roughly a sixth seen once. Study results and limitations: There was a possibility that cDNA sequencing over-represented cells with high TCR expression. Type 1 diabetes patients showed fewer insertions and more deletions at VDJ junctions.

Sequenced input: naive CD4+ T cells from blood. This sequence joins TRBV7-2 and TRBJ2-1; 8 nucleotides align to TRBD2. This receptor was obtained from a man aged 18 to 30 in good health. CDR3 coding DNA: TGTGCCAGCAGCTTAGGACACCAGACTAGCGTGGCATCGAGCGAGCAGTTCTTC. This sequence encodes CASSLGHQTSVASSEQFF.